What follows is one TCR beta chain and its context. Its antigen is unknown. A read error may produce the germline difference seen at one junction end. This record comes from a study of cytomegalovirus exposure and HLA in healthy donors. Study-level results: Researchers reported that a few CMV-associated chains were confirmed in vitro as CMV antigen-specific. Earlier analysis looked at TCR beta V segments, and most were productive about 87% or about 30% of the time.

In the PCR, 60 Vbeta and 13 Jbeta primers were used. The method was immunoSEQ multiplex PCR; TCRdb's version includes in-frame clones alone and lacks a portion of them. The table lists 150,000 to 200,000 clones, around 78% of them singletons. The sequence was obtained from a woman aged 25 to 39 in good health and CMV-seropositive. Sequenced: PBMCs.

The chain's CDR3 is CASNLYGTGLMNTEAFF. The CDR3 nucleotides are TGTGCCAGCAACTTGTACGGGACAGGGCTCATGAACACTGAAGCTTTCTTT. This sequence joins TRBV5-6 and TRBJ1-1; 9 nucleotides align to TRBD1. Germline CDR1 is SGHDT and CDR2 is YYEEEE. This CDR3 spans 17 amino acids.